This entry features one TCR beta chain sequence. Its antigen is currently unknown. The data belong to a study of graft-versus-host responses after intestinal transplantation. The study's findings and limits: GvH clones were found in recipient marrow; some appeared first in ileum or blood. HvG clone declines early post-transplant were associated with peak circulating GvH levels.

Sequencing was performed with immunoSEQ multiplex PCR; in TCRdb, only in-frame clones are kept and a portion is missing. Seen here are about 70,000 clones, 90% observed once, and the top ten hold approximately 1.3%. V was shortened by 11 bases and J by 7 bases, with 17 bases between the two germline ends. The CDR3 extends over 12 amino acids. Germline V lookup: CDR1 MNHEY, CDR2 SMNVEV (reference sequence). The origin of this receptor is a human donor who received an intestinal transplant. J is TRBJ1-2 and V is TRBV27, with D maybe TRBD1 (5 bases). Here the sequenced sample was unstimulated CD8+ T cells sorted from spleen or lymph node cells, taken before intestinal transplant. As DNA, the CDR3 is TGTGCCTCCAAGGGGATTTTGAGTGGCTACACCTTC. This translates into CASKGILSGYTF.